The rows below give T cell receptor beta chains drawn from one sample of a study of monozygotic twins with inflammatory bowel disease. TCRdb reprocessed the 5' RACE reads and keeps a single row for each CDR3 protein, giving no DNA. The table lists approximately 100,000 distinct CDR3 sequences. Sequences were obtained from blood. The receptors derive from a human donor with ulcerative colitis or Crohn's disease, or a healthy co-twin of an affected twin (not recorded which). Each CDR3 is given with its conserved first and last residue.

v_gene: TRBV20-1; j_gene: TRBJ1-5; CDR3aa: CSASDRGGSNQPQHF
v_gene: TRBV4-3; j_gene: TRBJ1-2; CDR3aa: CASSGRGRLRNGYTF
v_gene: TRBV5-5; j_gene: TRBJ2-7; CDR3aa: CASGSGTGTLRGYF
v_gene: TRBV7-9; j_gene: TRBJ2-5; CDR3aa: CASSLPGTWAKETQYF
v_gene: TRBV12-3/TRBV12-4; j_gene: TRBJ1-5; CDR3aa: CASSPTVRGPQHF
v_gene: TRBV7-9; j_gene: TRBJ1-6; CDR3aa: CASSPGTYNSPLHF
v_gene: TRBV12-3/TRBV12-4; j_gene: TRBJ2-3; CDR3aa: CASTRTGSTDTQYF
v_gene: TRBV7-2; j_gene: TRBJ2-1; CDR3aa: CASSLAGEANEQFF
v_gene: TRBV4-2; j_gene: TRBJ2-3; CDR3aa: CASSPNPGLDTQYF
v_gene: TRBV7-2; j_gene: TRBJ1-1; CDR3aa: CASSSDTNTEAFF
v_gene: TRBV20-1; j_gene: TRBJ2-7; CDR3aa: CSASAWTGGPWEQYF
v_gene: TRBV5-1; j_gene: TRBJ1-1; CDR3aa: CASRFTGGLGGTEAFF
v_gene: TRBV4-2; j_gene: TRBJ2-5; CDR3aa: CASSQGTSGWTQYF
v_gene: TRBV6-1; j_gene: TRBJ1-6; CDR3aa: CASSPDGGRHSPLHF
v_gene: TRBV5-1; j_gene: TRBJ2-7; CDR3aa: CASSLAWDSPYEQYF
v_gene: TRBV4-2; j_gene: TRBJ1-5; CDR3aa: CASSQDQGRSNQPQHF
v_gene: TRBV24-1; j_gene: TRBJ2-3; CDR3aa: CATSVLDTQYF
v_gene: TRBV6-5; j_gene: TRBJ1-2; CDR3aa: CASSSSGAGGYTF
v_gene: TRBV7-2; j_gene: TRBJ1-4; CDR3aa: CASRTRGLNEKLFF
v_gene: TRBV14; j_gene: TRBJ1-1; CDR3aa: CASSKTAFLVGPNTEAFF
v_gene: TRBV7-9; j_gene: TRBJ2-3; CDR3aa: CASSPTRPGVWTDTQYF
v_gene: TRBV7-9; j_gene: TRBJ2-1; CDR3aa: CASSPRRQRVYNEQFF
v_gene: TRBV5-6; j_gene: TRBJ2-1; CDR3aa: CASSTGVLAVNEQFF
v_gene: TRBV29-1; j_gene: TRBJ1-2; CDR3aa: CSVEGGAGGFNGYTF
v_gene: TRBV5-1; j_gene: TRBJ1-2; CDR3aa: CASSDRYEQGAAGYTF
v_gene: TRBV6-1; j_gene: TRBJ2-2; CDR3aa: CASSPTGFTGELFF
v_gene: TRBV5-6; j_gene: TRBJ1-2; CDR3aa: CASSLEPGTLNYGYTF
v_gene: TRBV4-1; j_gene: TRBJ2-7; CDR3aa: CASSLVTPSTKYEQYF
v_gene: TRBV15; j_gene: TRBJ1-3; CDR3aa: CATSREEAFDSGNTIYF
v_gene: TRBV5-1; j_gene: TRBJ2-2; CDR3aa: CASSSRESGELFF
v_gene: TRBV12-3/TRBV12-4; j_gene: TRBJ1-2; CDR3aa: CASSRMTANYGYTF
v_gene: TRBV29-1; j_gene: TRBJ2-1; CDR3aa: CSVGRRSYNEQFF
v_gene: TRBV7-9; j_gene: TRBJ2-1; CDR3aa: CASSLDKYIYNEQFF